What follows are 18 T cell receptor beta chains derived from one specimen sequenced in a study of blood T cell repertoires in COVID-19. TCRdb keeps only in-frame clones here, not all; method: immunoSEQ multiplex PCR. Counted here are about 24,000 clones, 75% to 90% occurring once; the ten biggest clones make up approximately 20%. Sequencing was carried out using peripheral blood. These receptors came from a human donor in a cohort sampled during active COVID-19.

The rearrangement uses TRBV12-5 and TRBJ2-7; D perhaps matches TRBD2 (6 bases). V gave up 8 bases and J gave up 3 bases, with 17 bases separating them. This CDR3 region has 14 residues. Germline V gives CDR1 LGHNT, CDR2 FRNRAP. The CDR3 spells CASTPAAGLYEQYF. The CDR3 bases are TGTGCTAGTACCCCCGCGGCGGGGCTCTACGAGCAGTACTTC. Filled out from reference TRBV12-5 and TRBJ2-7, the complete variable domain reads DARVTQTPRHKVTEMGQEVTMRCQPILGHNTVFWYRQTMMQGLELLAYFRNRAPLDDSGMPKDRFSAEMPDATLATLKIQPSEPRDSAVYFCASTPAAGLYEQYFGPGTRLTVT.

The rearrangement uses TRBV4-2 and TRBJ1-5, with D possibly TRBD1 on 5 matching bases. The CDR3 covers 16 residues. V was cut by 1 base and J by 0 bases, with 10 bases left in between. Germline values: CDR1 LGHNA, CDR2 YNFKEQ. The CDR3: CASSQGDSNSNQPQHF. The CDR3, as DNA: TGTGCCAGCAGCCAAGGTGACAGCAATAGCAATCAGCCCCAGCATTTT.

The rearrangement links TRBV5-1 to TRBJ2-6; 10 positions match TRBD2. With V trimmed by 0 bases and J by 0 bases, 6 bases remained unmatched. The CDR3 has 19 residues. The germline gives CDR1 SGHRS, CDR2 YFSETQ. CDR3 sequence: CASSLGSGGSLSGANVLTF. The CDR3 nucleotides are TGCGCCAGCAGCTTGGGTAGCGGGGGGTCCCTCTCTGGGGCCAACGTCCTGACTTTC.

The J gene is TRBJ2-7, the V gene TRBV7-9; TRBD2 is a possible D gene (7 bases). The V gene's germline CDR1 is SEHNR and CDR2 FQNEAQ (reference sequence). V dropped 4 bases and J dropped 2 bases, with 15 bases sitting between them. CDR3 length: 15 residues. Here the CDR3 DNA reads TGTGCCAGCAGCTCTTTGGGGGGGGCCACCTACGAGCAGTACTTC. Translation: CASSSLGGATYEQYF.

The J gene is TRBJ2-1, the V gene TRBV6-2 or TRBV6-3; 11 nucleotides agree with TRBD2. V was pared by 5 bases and J by 9 bases, with 6 bases of the junction left unmatched. The CDR3 sequence is 14 residues long. Germline V gives CDR1 MNHEY, CDR2 SVGEGT. CDR3: CASSPTSGIGEQFF. CDR3 nucleotides: TGTGCCAGCAGTCCGACTAGCGGGATTGGTGAGCAGTTCTTC.

This clone has only one observation. The J gene is TRBJ1-3, the V gene TRBV29-1; D may be TRBD1 (5 bases). The length of the CDR3 is 15 residues. Germline lookup yields CDR1 SQVTM and CDR2 ANQGSEA. The V end lost 7 bases, the J end lost 0 bases, and 16 bases lay between the germline ends. The CDR3 spells CSAVSGDLSGNTIYF. The CDR3 DNA is TGCAGCGCGGTCTCGGGGGATCTCTCTGGAAACACCATATATTTT.

The rearrangement links TRBV30 to TRBJ1-4; 9 bases fit TRBD1. Germline CDR1 and CDR2: GTSNPN and SVGIG (reference sequence). J was trimmed by 8 bases and V by 4 bases; bases with no gene match: 8. This CDR3 has 14 amino acids. The CDR3 nucleotides read TGTGCCTGGACTCGGGGACAGGGAGGAGAAAAACTGTTTTTT. Encoded protein: CAWTRGQGGEKLFF.

The rearrangement joins TRBV6-5 to TRBJ2-3, with D perhaps matching TRBD2 (6 bases). The CDR3 runs 16 residues. The V end was cut by 2 bases, the J end by 6 bases, with 18 bases between. Germline CDR1 MNHEY, CDR2 SVGAGI. The chain's CDR3 is CASSYRSRTSPDTQYF. The CDR3, as DNA: TGTGCCAGCAGTTACCGATCGAGAACTAGCCCCGATACGCAGTATTTT.

The chain recombines TRBV20-1 with TRBJ2-7; the match to TRBD1 covers 8 bases. CDR1 DFQATT and CDR2 SNEGSKA come from the germline V gene (reference sequence). The CDR3 spans 13 residues. Germline trimming cut 3 bases from V and 3 bases from J; bases unmatched to any gene: 4. The CDR3 sequence is CSASQGAFYEQYF. Here the CDR3 DNA reads TGCAGTGCTAGTCAGGGGGCCTTCTACGAGCAGTACTTC.

This chain links TRBV5-6 with TRBJ1-6; 11 bases are a match to TRBD1. This CDR3 region has 17 residues. Germline values: CDR1 SGHDT, CDR2 YYEEEE. V shed 5 bases, J shed 8 bases, and the junction held 12 bases outside the gene matches. The CDR3 DNA sequence: TGTGCCAGCAGTCCCATTTCTTGGGACAGGGGGGATTCACCCCTCCACTTT. Its translation: CASSPISWDRGDSPLHF.

The chain has TRBV7-7 and TRBJ2-7, with 8 nucleotides matching TRBD1. The CDR3 is made up of 13 amino acids. Trimming took 2 bases from V and 6 from J; bases not matched to a gene: 3. Germline V gives CDR1 SSHAT, CDR2 FNYEAQ (reference sequence). The CDR3 DNA sequence: TGTGCCAGCAGCTTACTTACAGGGGGCGAGCAGTACTTC. It translates to CASSLLTGGEQYF. The whole variable domain, filled in from reference TRBV7-7 and TRBJ2-7, reads GAGVSQSPRYKVTKRGQDVTLRCDPISSHATLYWYQQALGQGPEFLTYFNYEAQPDKSGLPSDRFSAERPEGSISTLTIQRTEQRDSAMYRCASSLLTGGEQYFGPGTRLTVT.

The genes are TRBV27 and TRBJ2-7, with 10 bases lining up with TRBD2. Per germline, CDR1 MNHEY and CDR2 SMNVEV (reference sequence). The CDR3 is 15 amino acids. Trimming took 6 bases from V and 3 from J; bases not matched to a gene: 8. The CDR3 protein is CASRGLAGENYEQYF. The CDR3 DNA reads TGTGCCAGCAGGGGGCTAGCGGGAGAGAACTACGAGCAGTACTTC.

This chain connects TRBV5-4 to TRBJ1-2; 9 bases map to TRBD1. The J segment lost 1 base and the V segment lost 3 bases, leaving 1 base of the junction unmatched. The CDR3 runs 14 residues. Germline CDR1 is SGHNT and CDR2 is YYREEE (reference sequence). The CDR3 region is CASSSGQGNYGYTF. The CDR3 DNA follows: TGTGCCAGCAGCTCGGGACAGGGTAACTATGGCTACACCTTC. The full variable domain, in which reference TRBV5-4 and TRBJ1-2 provide the parts outside the CDR3, is ETGVTQSPTHLIKTRGQQVTLRCSSQSGHNTVSWYQQALGQGPQFIFQYYREEENGRGNFPPRFSGLQFPNYSSELNVNALELDDSALYLCASSSGQGNYGYTFGSGTRLTVV.

This sequence joins TRBV27 and TRBJ2-2; a weak D match, TRBD1 (6 bases). The germline V gene has CDR1 MNHEY and CDR2 SMNVEV (reference sequence). The CDR3 has 14 amino acids. V was pared by 5 bases and J by 4 bases, with 11 bases between. DNA of the CDR3: TGTGCCAGCAGTCACAGGGAAAGCACCGGGGAGCTGTTTTTT. Translation: CASSHRESTGELFF.

This clone was seen more than once but under ten times. The chain recombines TRBV28 with TRBJ2-3; perhaps TRBD2 as D (6 bases). There are 15 residues in the CDR3. CDR1 MDHEN and CDR2 SYDVKM come from the germline V gene. Trimming removed 5 bases at V and 0 bases at J, with 12 bases between. CDR3 protein: CASSHGTLSTDTQYF. CDR3 DNA: TGTGCCAGCAGTCACGGGACTTTAAGCACAGATACGCAGTATTTT.

The rearrangement uses TRBV5-1 and TRBJ2-2, with 7 bases aligning to TRBD1. The V gene's germline CDR1 is SGHRS and CDR2 YFSETQ. Germline trimming cut 7 bases from V and 2 bases from J; bases unmatched to any gene: 11. The CDR3 covers 16 residues. Here the CDR3 DNA reads TGCGCCAGCTCCAAACCCGGGACAGCAAACACCGGGGAGCTGTTTTTT. Residues: CASSKPGTANTGELFF.

The count of this clone is one. This chain joins TRBV6-6 and TRBJ2-1; 9 nucleotides line up with TRBD1. The germline V gene has CDR1 MNHNY and CDR2 SVGAGI (reference sequence). J lost 8 bases, V lost 6 bases, and 5 bases had no gene match. CDR3 length: 13 amino acids. CDR3 coding DNA: TGTGCCAGCAGGATGGACAGGGGCGATGAGCAGTTCTTC. It specifies CASRMDRGDEQFF.

This chain connects TRBV7-9 to TRBJ2-1; D gene ambiguous. Germline V gives CDR1 SEHNR, CDR2 FQNEAQ (reference sequence). The CDR3 runs 11 residues. The V end lost 5 bases, the J end lost 8 bases, and 7 bases lay between the germline ends. The CDR3 region has the DNA TGTGCCAGCAGCCTCCGTCATGAGCAGTTCTTC. Translation: CASSLRHEQFF.